This TCR beta chain appears in the sequencing data of a study of CD8 T cells in Susac syndrome. The T cells that were sequenced for TCR beta were CD8+ and CD4+ cells from blood. Negative isolation was used for CD8+ and CD4+ T cells, and FACS enrichment was applied to TEMRA cells. This CDR3 is built from 11 residues. V lost 5 bases, J lost 5 bases, and 6 bases lay in between. The germline CDR1 and CDR2 sequences are SGHAT and FQNNGV. Random hexamers were used to reverse transcribe the RNA input (about 0.5 to 1 ug). It was immunoSEQ multiplex PCR that amplified TCR beta CDR3 across 54 Vbeta and 13 Jbeta. Each CDR3 protein gets one entry after TCRdb re-called the immunoSEQ multiplex PCR reads with MiXCR. The data hold 100,000 to 150,000 distinct CDR3 sequences, with just under 95% observed a single time.

Sample: CD4+ T cells from PBMCs. The TCR sequence derives from a human donor in good health. This chain links TRBV11-2 with TRBJ2-5; D gene unclear. The DNA for the CDR3 is TGTGCCAGCAGCATGGGGGAGACCCAGTACTTC. Translation: CASSMGETQYF.